Below are 2 T cell receptor beta chains sequenced from a single sample in a study of shared clonotypes between healthy human individuals. The table came from immunoSEQ multiplex PCR; TCRdb's copy has only in-frame clones and leaves some out. The top ten hold around 1.1% of the sample, which has 2 million to 2.5 million clones, about 94% seen once. CD45RO-negative CD8 cells positively selected for CCR7 made up the naive population, which excluded terminally differentiated effector memory CD45RA+ cells. Sequenced material: naive CD8+ T cells sorted from blood. These receptor sequences come from a man younger than 35 in good health.

The rearrangement joins TRBV4-1 to TRBJ2-1; 8 bases are shared with TRBD2. V was clipped by 2 bases and J by 3 bases; unmatched bases: 6. The germline gives CDR1 MGHRA, CDR2 YSYEKL. The CDR3 loop spans 16 amino acids. The DNA for the CDR3 is TGCGCCAGCAGCCAACCTAGGCGGGGGGTCTACAATGAGCAGTTCTTC. Translation gives CASSQPRRGVYNEQFF.

V is TRBV27 and J is TRBJ2-1, with 7 bases matching TRBD1. The V gene's germline CDR1 is MNHEY and CDR2 SMNVEV (reference sequence). This CDR3 is 13 amino acids long. V lost 7 bases and J lost 5; bases outside the gene matches: 5. The CDR3: CASTGRGNNEQFF. The CDR3 DNA is TGTGCCAGCACTGGCAGGGGGAACAATGAGCAGTTCTTC.